Listed here are 18 T cell receptor beta chains from one sample, sequenced in a study of OX40 agonist ivuxolimab in advanced cancers. Library method: the immunoSEQ multiplex PCR assay. Not all clones reach the TCRdb copy of this immuneACCESS table, which keeps in-frame sequences only. Checked studies attribute under half of the gap to unresolved V genes and leave the rest unexplained. Present in this sample are 71,000 or so clones, around nine tenths of which were seen just once. Jointly, the top ten make up over 0.6% of the sample. The sample here was CD4+ or CD8+ T cells sorted from blood, taken in a trial of the OX40 agonist ivuxolimab. The receptor set was obtained from an adult with an advanced solid tumor such as melanoma, head and neck, liver or kidney cancer.

This chain joins TRBV10-2 and TRBJ1-5; D perhaps matches TRBD1 (5 bases). V dropped 3 bases and J dropped 4 bases, with 10 bases sitting between them. This CDR3 has 14 amino acids. From germline, CDR1 is WSHSY and CDR2 SAAADI. The CDR3 DNA sequence: TGCGCCAGCAGTGACTCTTGGGGGAATCAGCCCCAGCATTTT. Amino acids: CASSDSWGNQPQHF.

This clone showed up just once. This chain joins TRBV11-2 and TRBJ2-2, with 11 bases fitting TRBD2. The germline CDR1 and CDR2 sequences are SGHAT and FQNNGV. Trimming cost V 5 bases and J 3 bases; bases outside gene matches: 8. The CDR3 sequence is 17 residues long. For the CDR3, the DNA is TGTGCCAGCAGCCCGCGGGGTAGCGGGGGGGACACCGGGGAGCTGTTTTTT. This codes for CASSPRGSGGDTGELFF.

The gene calls are TRBV10-1 and TRBJ2-1, with 8 bases lining up with TRBD2. Per germline, CDR1 WNHNN and CDR2 SYGVQD (reference sequence). The CDR3 spans 14 residues. V lost 2 bases to trimming and J lost 8 bases; unmatched junction nucleotides: 5. CDR3 protein: CASSEGIAGYEQFF. For the CDR3, the DNA is TGCGCCAGCAGTGAGGGGATAGCGGGATATGAGCAGTTCTTC.

The V gene is TRBV11-3, the J gene TRBJ2-1; perhaps TRBD2 as D (6 bases). The CDR3 totals 15 residues. CDR1 and CDR2 (germline): SGHNT, YENEEA. V was pared by 3 bases and J by 6 bases, with 15 bases between. DNA for the CDR3: TGTGCCAGCAGCTTGAGGCGGGGTTCGGGCAATGAGCAGTTCTTC. Protein: CASSLRRGSGNEQFF.

This clone was seen only a few times. This sequence joins TRBV19 and TRBJ1-1; 9 nucleotides align to TRBD1. CDR1 LNHDA and CDR2 SQIVND come from the germline V gene (reference sequence). J lost 0 bases, V lost 5 bases, and 16 bases had no gene match. This CDR3 is built from 19 residues. The CDR3 spells CASSANRGLSSRMNTEAFF. CDR3 nucleotides: TGTGCCAGTAGTGCGAACAGGGGGCTATCATCAAGGATGAACACTGAAGCTTTCTTT. The complete variable domain, with remaining parts taken from reference TRBV19 and TRBJ1-1, reads DGGITQSPKYLFRKEGQNVTLSCEQNLNHDAMYWYRQDPGQGLRLIYYSQIVNDFQKGDIAEGYSVSREKKESFPLTVTSAQKNPTAFYLCASSANRGLSSRMNTEAFFGQGTRLTVV.

This chain uses TRBV11-2 with TRBJ2-2; either TRBD1 or TRBD2 may supply D (6 bases each). The CDR3 runs to 16 residues. V lost 1 base and J 6 bases, leaving 15 bases between the germline ends. Per germline, CDR1 SGHAT and CDR2 FQNNGV. The CDR3 DNA follows: TGTGCCAGCAGCTTAGCGTGGGGGGCTGTGTCCGGGGAGCTGTTTTTT. Its translation is CASSLAWGAVSGELFF.

The gene calls are TRBV11-1 and TRBJ2-1; TRBD1 or TRBD2 may be the D gene (5 bases each). The CDR3 runs to 17 residues. The germline V gene encodes CDR1 SGHAT and CDR2 FQDESV (reference sequence). V lost 5 bases and J lost 0, with 17 bases in between. In DNA form, the CDR3 reads TGTGCCAGCAGCCGACTTCGGGACCGCAGCTCCTACAATGAGCAGTTCTTC. Protein product: CASSRLRDRSSYNEQFF. Full variable domain (outside the CDR3, taken from reference TRBV11-1 and TRBJ2-1): EAEVAQSPRYKITEKSQAVAFWCDPISGHATLYWYRQILGQGPELLVQFQDESVVDDSQLPKDRFSAERLKGVDSTLKIQPAELGDSAMYLCASSRLRDRSSYNEQFFGPGTRLTVL.

The V call is TRBV11-3, the J call TRBJ2-3, with D perhaps matching TRBD2 (6 bases). CDR1 and CDR2 (germline): SGHNT, YENEEA. Trimming removed 5 bases from V and 6 bases from J, with 21 bases in between. The CDR3 runs to 16 residues. The CDR3 sequence: CASSGPQEGLADTQYF. The CDR3 region has the DNA TGTGCCAGCAGCGGCCCCCAGGAAGGGCTAGCGGATACGCAGTATTTT.

V gene TRBV7-9 combines with J gene TRBJ2-2; 7 bases map to TRBD2. The germline CDR1 and CDR2 sequences are SEHNR and FQNEAQ (reference sequence). V lost 4 bases and J lost 5; bases outside the gene matches: 16. The CDR3 covers 18 residues. Here the CDR3 reads CASSSGRRGKPGTGELFF. Here the CDR3 DNA reads TGTGCCAGCAGCTCCGGCCGGCGGGGGAAACCGGGAACCGGGGAGCTGTTTTTT.

The chain links TRBV19 to TRBJ2-3, with D perhaps TRBD2 (6 bases). Germline V gives CDR1 LNHDA, CDR2 SQIVND (reference sequence). The ends were cut back, 5 bases at V and 2 bases at J, with 14 bases in the middle. The CDR3 spans 15 residues. This chain's CDR3 is CASSPGTSNTDTQYF. The CDR3 nucleotides read TGTGCCAGTAGTCCCGGGACTTCTAACACAGATACGCAGTATTTT. The entire variable domain, with the rest obtained from reference TRBV19 and TRBJ2-3, is as follows: DGGITQSPKYLFRKEGQNVTLSCEQNLNHDAMYWYRQDPGQGLRLIYYSQIVNDFQKGDIAEGYSVSREKKESFPLTVTSAQKNPTAFYLCASSPGTSNTDTQYFGPGTRLTVL.

This chain connects TRBV4-1 to TRBJ2-1; TRBD2 agrees at 13 bases. V lost 4 bases, J lost 12 bases, and 9 bases stayed unmatched. CDR1 MGHRA and CDR2 YSYEKL come from the germline V gene. The CDR3 has 15 residues. The CDR3 is CASSPGLAGVPRQFF. DNA for the CDR3: TGCGCCAGCAGCCCCGGACTAGCGGGAGTTCCAAGGCAGTTCTTC.

The V call is TRBV6-5, the J call TRBJ2-1, with TRBD1 identical over 10 bases. From germline, CDR1 is MNHEY and CDR2 SVGAGI. Trimming took 8 bases from V and 4 from J; bases not matched to a gene: 11. The CDR3 contains 16 residues. The CDR3 here is CASRSGVGQGYNEQFF. The CDR3 region has the DNA TGTGCCAGCCGTTCTGGAGTGGGACAGGGGTACAATGAGCAGTTCTTC.

This sequence joins TRBV5-6 and TRBJ1-2; 11 nucleotides line up with TRBD1. The V gene's germline CDR1 is SGHDT and CDR2 YYEEEE. The CDR3 extends over 17 amino acids. Unmatched junction bases numbered 16, after V lost 5 bases and J lost 7 bases. The CDR3 sequence: CASRYRDRGLRYPGYTF. CDR3 nucleotides: TGTGCCAGCAGGTACCGGGACAGGGGGTTACGGTATCCTGGCTACACCTTC.

The count of this clone is one. The chain uses TRBV6-1 and TRBJ2-2; 7 bases map to TRBD1. V gave up 5 bases and J gave up 7 bases; unmatched junction bases: 10. The CDR3 length is 15 residues. In germline, CDR1 is MNHNS, CDR2 SASEGT. CDR3 coding DNA: TGTGCCAGCAGTTTCCAACAGGGGATCGGCGGGGAGCTGTTTTTT. Encoded protein: CASSFQQGIGGELFF.

This clone occurred once. The chain is built from TRBV7-9 and TRBJ2-3; 8 bases line up with TRBD2. Unmatched junction bases numbered 20, after V lost 4 bases and J lost 5 bases. Germline V gives CDR1 SEHNR, CDR2 FQNEAQ (reference sequence). The CDR3 spans 19 residues. The CDR3 loop is CASSSPLGAGVPRGDTQYF. The CDR3 coding sequence is TGTGCCAGCAGCTCCCCTCTGGGAGCGGGGGTCCCTCGCGGAGATACGCAGTATTTT.

The chain carries TRBV7-3 and TRBJ2-7; maybe TRBD2 (5 bases). V gave up 5 bases and J gave up 12 bases, with 23 bases separating them. This CDR3 region has 14 residues. CDR1 is SGHTA and CDR2 is FQGTGA in the germline V gene. Here the CDR3 reads CASSHGAGKSPLYF. Written as DNA, the CDR3 is TGTGCCAGCAGCCACGGCGCGGGTAAATCCCCCCTGTACTTC.

The rearrangement links TRBV6-5 to TRBJ2-1; 9 nucleotides align to TRBD1. This CDR3 has 14 amino acids. CDR1 is MNHEY, CDR2 SVGAGI, per germline. The J segment lost 4 bases and the V segment lost 7 bases, leaving 5 bases of the junction unmatched. CDR3 amino acids: CASNGQGLYNEQFF. CDR3 coding DNA: TGTGCCAGCAACGGACAGGGGCTATACAATGAGCAGTTCTTC.

This rearrangement joins TRBV11-3 to TRBJ2-3; tentatively, D is TRBD2 (5 bases). Looked up from germline, CDR1 is SGHNT and CDR2 is YENEEA. The CDR3 totals 15 residues. V dropped 5 bases and J dropped 2 bases, with 14 bases sitting between them. The CDR3 DNA reads as TGTGCCAGCAGCCCAAGCCCGGGAAACACAGATACGCAGTATTTT. Its translation: CASSPSPGNTDTQYF.